This TCR beta chain emerged from a study of T cells in Graves' hyperthyroidism and ophthalmopathy. As concerns this clonotype: Its specificity is unknown.

Template material for amplifying TCR beta CDR3 regions consisted of RNA transcripts. First-round RT-PCR of the TCR CDR3 relied on the HTBI primer set. TCRdb re-analysed the multiplex PCR reads in MiXCR, keeping a single row per CDR3 protein. The sample has a few hundred thousand distinct CDR3 sequences, 20% to 25% seen once. Trimming cost V 3 bases and J 2 bases; bases outside gene matches: 5. This CDR3 has 15 residues. The V gene's germline CDR1 is MNHEY and CDR2 SMNVEV (reference sequence). General study findings and limits: The model made its ophthalmopathy prediction, and onset followed a median about 5.9 months later. Researchers found most expanded thyroid clonotypes above 0.001 in blood as well. In simple terms, a model built on 13 V-J features told ophthalmopathy apart from stable hyperthyroidism.

The clonotype was recovered from a woman aged 50 to 60 with Graves' hyperthyroidism. The chain carries TRBV27 and TRBJ2-3; 7 nucleotides agree with TRBD2. The sample consisted of blood. CDR3 residues: CASSFLRGYTDTQYF. CDR3 DNA: TGTGCCAGCAGTTTCCTGCGGGGGTACACAGATACGCAGTATTTT.